A selection of T cell receptor beta chains follows, all from one sample in a study of cytomegalovirus exposure and HLA in healthy donors. TCRdb's copy holds only in-frame clones and misses some; the assay was immunoSEQ multiplex PCR. In the table there are 110,000 or so clones, approximately 69% of which are singletons. The material sequenced was PBMCs. These receptors were taken from a woman aged 40 to 55 in good health and CMV-seropositive. CDR3s include the opening cysteine and the closing phenylalanine or tryptophan. Each record gives: J gene, clone size, D gene, V gene, CDR3 DNA, CDR3 protein. D genes are given only for firm matches. Clone size is not always given. Where it is, it says once, few, many or a class for expanded clones.

j_call: TRBJ2-3; clone_size: few; d_call: -; v_call: TRBV5-1; cdr3_nt: TGCGCCAGCAGCATCCCCAGGACAGGAGGGGATACGCAGTATTTT; cdr3_aa: CASSIPRTGGDTQYF
j_call: TRBJ2-7; clone_size: -; d_call: TRBD2; v_call: TRBV4-2; cdr3_nt: TGTGCCAGCAGCCGAGAGACTAGCGCTTACGAGCAGTACTTC; cdr3_aa: CASSRETSAYEQYF
j_call: TRBJ2-5; clone_size: -; d_call: -; v_call: TRBV6-5; cdr3_nt: TGTGCCAGCAGTTCGTCGGGAATGGAATGGGAGACCCAGTACTTC; cdr3_aa: CASSSSGMEWETQYF
j_call: TRBJ1-2; clone_size: -; d_call: TRBD1; v_call: TRBV6-5; cdr3_nt: TGTGCCACTCGACAGGGCGGTAACTATGGCTACACCTTC; cdr3_aa: CATRQGGNYGYTF
j_call: TRBJ2-1; clone_size: once; d_call: TRBD2; v_call: TRBV7-6; cdr3_nt: TGTGCCAGCAGCTTTTTAGCGGGAGGTGGCTCCTACAATGAGCAGTTCTTC; cdr3_aa: CASSFLAGGGSYNEQFF
j_call: TRBJ2-3; clone_size: few; d_call: -; v_call: TRBV30; cdr3_nt: TGTGCCTGGAGTGTAATCTCAGATACGCAGTATTTT; cdr3_aa: CAWSVISDTQYF
j_call: TRBJ2-1; clone_size: -; d_call: -; v_call: TRBV7-8; cdr3_nt: TGTGCCAGCAGCTTACCTCCAGGGGAGCAGTTCTTC; cdr3_aa: CASSLPPGEQFF
j_call: TRBJ1-2; clone_size: -; d_call: -; v_call: TRBV4-1; cdr3_nt: TGCGCCAGCAGCCAAGATAATCCAGGGGTTTCATTTCACTATGGCTACACCTTC; cdr3_aa: CASSQDNPGVSFHYGYTF
j_call: TRBJ1-2; clone_size: -; d_call: TRBD1; v_call: TRBV19; cdr3_nt: TGTGCCAGTAGTTTCTCTCCCGGCAGGGGGAACTATGGCTACACCTTC; cdr3_aa: CASSFSPGRGNYGYTF
j_call: TRBJ2-7; clone_size: -; d_call: -; v_call: TRBV7-8; cdr3_nt: TGTGCCAGCAGCTCGCGGGCCTCGGGACACAAGCAGTACTTC; cdr3_aa: CASSSRASGHKQYF
j_call: TRBJ2-5; clone_size: -; d_call: -; v_call: TRBV7-6; cdr3_nt: TGTGCCAGCAGCTCACCCACAGGCGCCCAGTACTTC; cdr3_aa: CASSSPTGAQYF
j_call: TRBJ2-1; clone_size: -; d_call: -; v_call: TRBV6-5; cdr3_nt: TGTGCCAGCAAAGTCCTTGGAGTTTACAATGAGCAGTTCTTC; cdr3_aa: CASKVLGVYNEQFF
j_call: TRBJ1-2; clone_size: once; d_call: -; v_call: TRBV30; cdr3_nt: TGTGCCTGGAGACCCGGGACGGGGAGGGGCTATGGCTACACCTTC; cdr3_aa: CAWRPGTGRGYGYTF
j_call: TRBJ2-5; clone_size: -; d_call: TRBD2; v_call: TRBV19; cdr3_nt: TGTGCCAGTAGTCCCCAGACTAGCGGGGGGGCCGGGGAGACCCAGTACTTC; cdr3_aa: CASSPQTSGGAGETQYF
j_call: TRBJ1-2; clone_size: once; d_call: TRBD1; v_call: TRBV5-1; cdr3_nt: TGCGCCAGCAGCCTGGGACAGGGTCTTGGCTACACCTTC; cdr3_aa: CASSLGQGLGYTF
j_call: TRBJ2-2; clone_size: -; d_call: -; v_call: TRBV5-1; cdr3_nt: TGCGCCAGCAGCTTAATAGCACAGGGCACCGGGGAGCTGTTTTTT; cdr3_aa: CASSLIAQGTGELFF
j_call: TRBJ2-7; clone_size: -; d_call: TRBD2; v_call: TRBV9; cdr3_nt: TGTGCCAGCAGCGTAGGCTCGGGCGGGGGTGGCTACGAGCAGTACTTC; cdr3_aa: CASSVGSGGGGYEQYF
j_call: TRBJ2-6; clone_size: few; d_call: -; v_call: TRBV12-5; cdr3_nt: TGTGCTAGTGGTCCCGACTCCTCTGGGGCCAACGTCCTGACTTTC; cdr3_aa: CASGPDSSGANVLTF
j_call: TRBJ2-2; clone_size: -; d_call: -; v_call: TRBV5-5; cdr3_nt: TGTGCCAGCAGCTTGACCCAAGGACGGGGAGCGAACACCGGGGAGCTGTTTTTT; cdr3_aa: CASSLTQGRGANTGELFF
j_call: TRBJ1-5; clone_size: -; d_call: -; v_call: TRBV6-5; cdr3_nt: TGTGCCAGCAGGAACAGGGAAGGGACCCAGCATTTT; cdr3_aa: CASRNREGTQHF
j_call: TRBJ1-2; clone_size: -; d_call: -; v_call: TRBV27; cdr3_nt: TGTGCCAGCAGTTCGGTCGGGGGACACTATGGCTACACCTTC; cdr3_aa: CASSSVGGHYGYTF
j_call: TRBJ2-2; clone_size: -; d_call: -; v_call: TRBV2; cdr3_nt: TGTGCCACCGACGGGGGCACCGGGGAGCTGTTTTTT; cdr3_aa: CATDGGTGELFF
j_call: TRBJ1-1; clone_size: -; d_call: TRBD1; v_call: TRBV9; cdr3_nt: TGTGCCAGCAGCGTAGAAGACAGGGATGAAGCTTTCTTT; cdr3_aa: CASSVEDRDEAFF
j_call: TRBJ1-2; clone_size: -; d_call: -; v_call: TRBV30; cdr3_nt: TGTGCCTGGAGTGTACCCCGGGACACCTATGGCTACACCTTC; cdr3_aa: CAWSVPRDTYGYTF
j_call: TRBJ2-3; clone_size: few; d_call: -; v_call: TRBV25-1; cdr3_nt: TGTGCCAGCAACAGGGGCACAGATACGCAGTATTTT; cdr3_aa: CASNRGTDTQYF
j_call: TRBJ1-1; clone_size: -; d_call: -; v_call: TRBV5-6; cdr3_nt: TGTGCCAGCAGTGCAGGGCCCGCCATGAACACTGAAGCTTTCTTT; cdr3_aa: CASSAGPAMNTEAFF
j_call: TRBJ2-3; clone_size: few; d_call: TRBD2; v_call: TRBV5-1; cdr3_nt: TGCGCCAGCAGCCCATGGACTAGCGGGGGGGCTTGGGGCACAGATACGCAGTATTTT; cdr3_aa: CASSPWTSGGAWGTDTQYF
j_call: TRBJ2-1; clone_size: -; d_call: -; v_call: TRBV11-3; cdr3_nt: TGTGCCAGCAGCTTAGAGGGGGGAGTTGAGCAGTTCTTC; cdr3_aa: CASSLEGGVEQFF